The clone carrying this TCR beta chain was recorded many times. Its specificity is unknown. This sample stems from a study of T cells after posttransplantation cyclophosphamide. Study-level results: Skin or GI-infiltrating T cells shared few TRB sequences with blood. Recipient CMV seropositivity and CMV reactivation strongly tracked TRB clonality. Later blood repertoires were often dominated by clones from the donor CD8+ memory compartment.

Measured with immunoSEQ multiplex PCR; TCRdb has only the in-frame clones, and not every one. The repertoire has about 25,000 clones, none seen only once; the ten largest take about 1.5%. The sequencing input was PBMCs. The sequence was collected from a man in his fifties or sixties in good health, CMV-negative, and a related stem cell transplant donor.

The CDR3 DNA is TGTGCCAGCAGCCGGACAGGGAGTAGGAGCACTGAAGCTTTCTTT. Protein sequence: CASSRTGSRSTEAFF. This chain uses TRBV7-9 with TRBJ1-1, with 8 bases aligning to TRBD1. CDR1 SEHNR and CDR2 FQNEAQ come from the germline V gene (reference sequence). V gave up 5 bases and J gave up 4 bases; unmatched junction bases: 9. There are 15 residues in the CDR3.